Shown below are 22 T cell receptor beta chains from a single sample sequenced in a study of blood T cell repertoires in COVID-19. TCRdb's copy holds only in-frame clones and misses some; the assay was immunoSEQ multiplex PCR. The sample contains about 410,000 clones, roughly 88% of which appear only once. The specimen was PBMCs or T cells enriched from blood (not recorded which). The source is a young man who had recovered from COVID-19.

The chain is built from TRBV7-6 and TRBJ2-5; TRBD2 is a possible D gene (6 bases). Germline CDR1 SGHVS, CDR2 FNYEAQ. Trimming took off 1 base at V and 9 bases at J, with 15 bases between the two ends. The CDR3 sequence is 14 residues long. This CDR3 is CASSLGPGTLAQYF. The CDR3 DNA is TGTGCCAGCAGCTTAGGTCCCGGGACTTTGGCCCAGTACTTC.

The V and J genes are TRBV11-3 and TRBJ1-1; D gene uncertain. Per the germline V gene, CDR1 is SGHNT and CDR2 is YENEEA. This CDR3 is 13 amino acids long. Trimming shortened V by 5 bases and J by 5 bases, and 12 bases separated the two germline ends. The CDR3, as DNA: TGTGCCAGCAGCCAAAGCATGCGAACTGAAGCTTTCTTT. As protein: CASSQSMRTEAFF.

V and J are TRBV15 and TRBJ1-2, with 9 bases matching TRBD1. The ends lost 5 bases at V and 4 bases at J; junction bases unmatched: 5. The CDR3 totals 14 residues. CDR1 and CDR2 from the germline V gene are LNHNV and YYDKDF (reference sequence). The DNA of the CDR3 is TGTGCCACCAGCGGGGACAGGGTCGGCTATGGCTACACCTTC. It translates to CATSGDRVGYGYTF. Full variable domain (remainder filled in from reference TRBV15 and TRBJ1-2): DAMVIQNPRYQVTQFGKPVTLSCSQTLNHNVMYWYQQKSSQAPKLLFHYYDKDFNNEADTPDNFQSRRPNTSFCFLDIRSPGLGDTAMYLCATSGDRVGYGYTFGSGTRLTVV.

The rearrangement links TRBV18 to TRBJ1-2, with D unresolved. The V gene's germline CDR1 is KGHSH and CDR2 LQKENI. V lost 2 bases, J lost 0 bases, and 10 bases lay in between. This CDR3 contains 15 residues. The CDR3 coding sequence is TGTGCCAGCTCACCAACGAATCAGGCTAACTATGGCTACACCTTC. Amino acid sequence: CASSPTNQANYGYTF. The entire variable domain, with the rest obtained from reference TRBV18 and TRBJ1-2, is as follows: NAGVMQNPRHLVRRRGQEARLRCSPMKGHSHVYWYRQLPEEGLKFMVYLQKENIIDESGMPKERFSAEFPKEGPSILRIQQVVRGDSAAYFCASSPTNQANYGYTFGSGTRLTVV.

The gene calls are TRBV27 and TRBJ1-2; tentatively, D is TRBD1 (6 bases). Germline CDR1 reads MNHEY; CDR2 reads SMNVEV (reference sequence). CDR3 length: 15 residues. V lost 3 bases, J lost 4 bases, and 15 bases lay in between. CDR3 DNA: TGTGCCAGCAGTTTGGGGGCAGGGTCTAGCTATGGCTACACCTTC. This translates into CASSLGAGSSYGYTF.

As DNA, the CDR3 is TGTGCCAGCAGCGACCAAATAGACAGGGGCTATGGCTACACCTTC. Its translation: CASSDQIDRGYGYTF. The V gene is TRBV9, the J gene TRBJ1-2, with 8 nucleotides matching TRBD1. With 3 bases clipped from V and 4 bases from J, the junction kept 8 bases outside the gene matches. CDR1 is SGDLS, CDR2 YYNGEE, per germline. The CDR3 is 15 amino acids. The full variable domain, with the rest looked up from reference TRBV9 and TRBJ1-2, is DSGVTQTPKHLITATGQRVTLRCSPRSGDLSVYWYQQSLDQGLQFLIQYYNGEERAKGNILERFSAQQFPDLHSELNLSSLELGDSALYFCASSDQIDRGYGYTFGSGTRLTVV.

The chain employs TRBV7-9 and TRBJ1-1; 7 bases agree with TRBD1. The length of the CDR3 is 17 residues. After removal of 4 bases from V and 0 bases from J, the junction contained 11 bases not matched to a gene. Germline-derived CDR1 and CDR2 are SEHNR and FQNEAQ (reference sequence). Here the CDR3 reads CASSSWRGQRMNTEAFF. The CDR3 DNA sequence: TGTGCCAGCAGCTCCTGGAGGGGACAGCGCATGAACACTGAAGCTTTCTTT.

This rearrangement joins TRBV5-1 to TRBJ2-1, with D possibly matching TRBD2 (6 bases). Germline V gene sequence: CDR1 SGHRS, CDR2 YFSETQ. Trimming left V 0 bases short and J 4 bases short, with 20 bases between. The CDR3 is made up of 18 amino acids. The CDR3 protein is CASSLVPSGSNLYNEQFF. The DNA for the CDR3 is TGCGCCAGCAGCTTGGTTCCCAGCGGGTCAAACCTGTACAATGAGCAGTTCTTC.

V and J are TRBV7-3 and TRBJ1-1, with a weak D call TRBD1 (5 bases). V was shortened by 1 base and J by 1 base, with 19 bases between the two germline ends. Germline values: CDR1 SGHTA, CDR2 FQGTGA. The CDR3 has 18 residues. CDR3 nucleotides: TGTGCCAGCAGCTTAAGGCCCATTGTGACAGACAAGAACACTGAAGCTTTCTTT. This gives the protein CASSLRPIVTDKNTEAFF.

The table lists this clone with a count of one. The chain combines TRBV10-3 with TRBJ1-4; D ambiguous. The V and J ends lost 2 bases and 3 bases respectively, with 4 bases between them. CDR3 length equals 13 residues. Germline values: CDR1 ENHRY, CDR2 SYGVKD. Here the CDR3 DNA reads TGTGCCATCAGTGAGGTCGCTAATGAAAAACTGTTTTTT. It encodes CAISEVANEKLFF.

The gene calls are TRBV5-4 and TRBJ1-4; D is unresolved. The CDR3 consists of 13 residues. CDR1 and CDR2 (germline): SGHNT, YYREEE (reference sequence). The V end lost 0 bases, the J end lost 4 bases, and 4 bases lay between the germline ends. CDR3 protein: CASSLGSNEKLFF. CDR3 bases: TGTGCCAGCAGCTTGGGTAGTAATGAAAAACTGTTTTTT.

V and J are TRBV24-1 and TRBJ2-2; 9 nucleotides agree with TRBD1. This CDR3 region has 22 residues. V lost 0 bases to trimming and J lost 0 bases; unmatched junction nucleotides: 16. Per germline, CDR1 KGHDR and CDR2 SFDVKD. Here the CDR3 DNA reads TGTGCCACCAGTGATTTGCCGTACTTAGGACAGGGGTATGCGACGAACACCGGGGAGCTGTTTTTT. Its translation: CATSDLPYLGQGYATNTGELFF.

The J gene is TRBJ1-5, the V gene TRBV28; D is undetermined. The CDR3 totals 13 residues. Germline lookup yields CDR1 MDHEN and CDR2 SYDVKM. The V end was cut by 4 bases, the J end by 6 bases, with 10 bases between. The CDR3 sequence is CASSSSRGQPQHF. CDR3 bases: TGTGCCAGCAGTTCCTCGAGAGGTCAGCCCCAGCATTTT.

J is TRBJ1-4 and V is TRBV28; no definite D call. Germline V gives CDR1 MDHEN, CDR2 SYDVKM. The CDR3 sequence is 13 residues long. V lost 6 bases and J lost 5, with 10 bases in between. The CDR3 DNA is TGTGCCAGCAGCTGGGTGGGCAATGAAAAACTGTTTTTT. This gives the protein CASSWVGNEKLFF.

This clone showed up just once. V usage is TRBV4-1 and J usage is TRBJ2-1, with 8 bases lining up with TRBD2. There are 16 residues in the CDR3. V gave up 5 bases and J gave up 2 bases; unmatched junction bases: 8. Germline CDR1 and CDR2: MGHRA and YSYEKL. CDR3 amino acids: CASSAPGTRTYNEQFF. Here the CDR3 DNA reads TGCGCCAGCAGCGCGCCCGGGACTAGAACCTACAATGAGCAGTTCTTC.

V usage is TRBV30 and J usage is TRBJ2-7; the match to TRBD1 covers 9 bases. Germline V gives CDR1 GTSNPN, CDR2 SVGIG (reference sequence). J gave up 4 bases and V 2 bases, and 9 bases lay outside the gene matches. This CDR3 comprises 15 residues. CDR3 in amino acids: CAWSLSGQGMYEQYF. The CDR3, as DNA: TGTGCCTGGAGTCTCTCGGGACAGGGTATGTACGAGCAGTACTTC. The full variable domain, rest sourced from reference TRBV30 and TRBJ2-7, is SQTIHQWPATLVQPVGSPLSLECTVEGTSNPNLYWYRQAAGRGLQLLFYSVGIGQISSEVPQNLSASRPQDRQFILSSKKLLLSDSGFYLCAWSLSGQGMYEQYFGPGTRLTVT.

V and J are TRBV30 and TRBJ2-3, with D perhaps TRBD2 (5 bases). Trimming took off 7 bases at V and 1 base at J, with 18 bases between the two ends. CDR3 length equals 15 residues. Germline CDR1 and CDR2: GTSNPN and SVGIG (reference sequence). CDR3 nucleotide sequence: TGTGCCTCACACATGAGGGTTAGGGGCACAGATACGCAGTATTTT. It specifies CASHMRVRGTDTQYF.

The chain recombines TRBV19 with TRBJ2-7, with TRBD2 matching 8 bases. Unmatched junction bases numbered 5, after V lost 2 bases and J lost 2 bases. CDR3 length equals 15 residues. The V gene's germline CDR1 is LNHDA and CDR2 SQIVND (reference sequence). The CDR3 reads CASSISGGATYEQYF. The CDR3 coding sequence is TGTGCCAGTAGTATAAGCGGGGGCGCTACCTACGAGCAGTACTTC.

The V call is TRBV10-1, the J call TRBJ2-1; possibly TRBD2 for D (6 bases). Trimming shortened V by 4 bases and J by 7 bases, and 11 bases separated the two germline ends. This CDR3 contains 13 residues. Germline V gene data show CDR1 as WNHNN and CDR2 as SYGVQD (reference sequence). CDR3 in amino acids: CASSGPGRNEQFF. The CDR3 DNA reads as TGCGCCAGCAGTGGTCCAGGGAGGAATGAGCAGTTCTTC.

The chain is built from TRBV14 and TRBJ1-5, with D possibly TRBD1 on 5 matching bases. Trimming shortened V by 6 bases and J by 5 bases, and 17 bases separated the two germline ends. Germline CDR1 and CDR2: SGHDN and FVKESK. The CDR3 spans 15 residues. The CDR3 protein is CASRWMEGNDQPQHF. The CDR3 DNA reads as TGTGCCAGCAGATGGATGGAGGGGAACGATCAGCCCCAGCATTTT.

This clone appeared a few times. The CDR3 DNA follows: TGTGCCAGCAGTGAAGCGAGCTTTAGCGGCAGAGGGGAGACCCAGTACTTC. Translating gives CASSEASFSGRGETQYF. V is TRBV2 and J is TRBJ2-5; possible D gene TRBD2, 6 bases. Looked up from germline, CDR1 is SNHLY and CDR2 is FYNNEI. CDR3 size: 17 residues. The V gene lost 0 bases and the J gene lost 5 bases, with 19 bases spanning the gap.

The chain links TRBV5-1 to TRBJ2-7, with TRBD1 matching 7 bases. The CDR3 consists of 13 residues. The V segment lost 0 bases and the J segment 6 bases; nucleotides outside the gene matches: 3. The germline CDR1 and CDR2 sequences are SGHRS and YFSETQ. The CDR3 coding sequence is TGCGCCAGCAGCTTGGACAGGGGATCCGAGCAGTACTTC. As protein: CASSLDRGSEQYF. The full variable domain, rest sourced from reference TRBV5-1 and TRBJ2-7, is KAGVTQTPRYLIKTRGQQVTLSCSPISGHRSVSWYQQTPGQGLQFLFEYFSETQRNKGNFPGRFSGRQFSNSRSEMNVSTLELGDSALYLCASSLDRGSEQYFGPGTRLTVT.